This is a list of T cell receptor beta chains from one sample in a study of shared clonotypes between healthy human individuals. The protocol was immunoSEQ multiplex PCR, while the TCRdb copy is restricted to in-frame clones and leaves out a portion. The sample has just over 2,000,000 clones; 95% are singletons. Sequencing was done on a sample of naive CD4+ T cells sorted from blood. The source of these receptors is a man between 18 and 35 years old in good health. Both conserved end residues are part of each CDR3. Fields, in order: D gene, clone size, V gene, J gene, CDR3 protein. The D gene is left open where the match is weak. Clone sizes are given selectively: once, few, many, or a class where the clone is expanded.

.,.,TRBV5-1,TRBJ2-7,CASSPTTISYEQYF
TRBD1,.,TRBV28,TRBJ1-6,CASSLRQGRSSPLHF
TRBD1,.,TRBV19,TRBJ2-6,CASSRGTGPTGANVLTF
TRBD2,.,TRBV2,TRBJ2-5,CASRIPGLAAIETQYF
.,.,TRBV4-2,TRBJ1-6,CASSLDGRDNSYNSPLHF
TRBD1,.,TRBV5-6,TRBJ1-5,CASSSRTTGGTGNQPQHF
.,.,TRBV2,TRBJ1-5,CASSVGNPQHF
.,.,TRBV25-1,TRBJ1-1,CASSATSRNTEAFF
TRBD1,.,TRBV5-1,TRBJ1-4,CASSWTGFVNEKLFF
.,.,TRBV21-1,TRBJ2-7,CASSTLVAGLPSYEQYF
TRBD2,.,TRBV7-2,TRBJ2-7,CASSFSGRSGDEQYF
TRBD1,.,TRBV5-1,TRBJ2-6,CASSLEGPGTGGSGANVLTF
.,.,TRBV5-1,TRBJ1-1,CASSLGHNSNTEAFF
TRBD1,.,TRBV9,TRBJ1-6,CASSVGQGNSPLHF
TRBD1,.,TRBV6-5,TRBJ2-7,CASRYTLQGLEQYF
.,.,TRBV5-1,TRBJ2-7,CASSFEGVPYEQYF
TRBD1,.,TRBV6-5,TRBJ2-5,CATRQGETQYF
TRBD1,.,TRBV7-2,TRBJ1-3,CASSGGGVSGNTIYF
TRBD1,.,TRBV5-1,TRBJ2-2,CASSSRTGNTGELFF
.,.,TRBV28,TRBJ2-7,CASRMGASYEQYF
.,.,TRBV15,TRBJ2-1,CATSRDLAAASYNEQFF
.,.,TRBV25-1,TRBJ1-6,CASSEFQGNNSPLHF
TRBD1,.,TRBV9,TRBJ1-1,CASSQGGNTEAFF
.,.,TRBV11-2,TRBJ2-6,CASSAVWSGANVLTF
TRBD1,.,TRBV28,TRBJ2-7,CASSPGTGGDEQYF
TRBD2,.,TRBV6-5,TRBJ2-3,CASSYFSGSSTDTQYF
.,.,TRBV2,TRBJ2-7,CASSQDRDTTYEQYF
.,.,TRBV7-2,TRBJ2-7,CASSPGSLIAYEQYF
TRBD1,.,TRBV5-5,TRBJ1-3,CASSSGQAGNTIYF
TRBD1,.,TRBV5-6,TRBJ2-1,CASSHGTGNSYNEQFF
.,.,TRBV21-1,TRBJ2-6,CASSKQGSGGYFFNFSGANVLTF
.,.,TRBV6-5,TRBJ1-2,CASSYSNYGYTF
.,.,TRBV5-1,TRBJ2-1,CASSLRGTYNEQFF
TRBD2,.,TRBV7-9,TRBJ2-1,CASSLVGLAGVREQFF
TRBD1,.,TRBV6-6,TRBJ1-6,CASRTRDRGYNSPLHF
.,.,TRBV6-5,TRBJ2-1,CASSTSLPYNEQFF
.,.,TRBV6-1,TRBJ2-7,CASSELSGPWDEQYF
TRBD2,.,TRBV11-2,TRBJ2-4,CASSPGLAQNIQYF
.,.,TRBV7-8,TRBJ1-5,CASSLAQAGNNQPQHF
.,few,TRBV28,TRBJ1-6,CASSLRDSPLHF
TRBD1,.,TRBV27,TRBJ2-7,CASSFYRDREYEQYF
.,.,TRBV6-5,TRBJ1-1,CASSKGRVVNTEAFF
.,.,TRBV2,TRBJ2-2,CASRDEFTGELFF
TRBD2,once,TRBV5-1,TRBJ2-5,CASSLKLATETQYF
.,.,TRBV7-9,TRBJ1-3,CASSHRGRGNTIYF
.,.,TRBV27,TRBJ1-2,CASRQRANYGYTF
TRBD2,.,TRBV28,TRBJ2-7,CASSTASGGSYEQYF
.,.,TRBV11-2,TRBJ2-2,CASSVHRDVGQYFTGELFF
TRBD1,.,TRBV19,TRBJ2-3,CASSIDLRQGRSTDTQYF
TRBD2,.,TRBV18,TRBJ2-7,CASSPTSGVAYEQYF
TRBD1,.,TRBV6-5,TRBJ1-2,CASSYSGTGAFYTF
.,.,TRBV6-1,TRBJ2-1,CASRLYLINEQFF
TRBD1,.,TRBV29-1,TRBJ1-5,CSVRGTANQPQHF
TRBD1,.,TRBV10-2,TRBJ2-7,CASSESGGGYEQYF
TRBD1,.,TRBV2,TRBJ1-5,CASSLGQGASQPQHF